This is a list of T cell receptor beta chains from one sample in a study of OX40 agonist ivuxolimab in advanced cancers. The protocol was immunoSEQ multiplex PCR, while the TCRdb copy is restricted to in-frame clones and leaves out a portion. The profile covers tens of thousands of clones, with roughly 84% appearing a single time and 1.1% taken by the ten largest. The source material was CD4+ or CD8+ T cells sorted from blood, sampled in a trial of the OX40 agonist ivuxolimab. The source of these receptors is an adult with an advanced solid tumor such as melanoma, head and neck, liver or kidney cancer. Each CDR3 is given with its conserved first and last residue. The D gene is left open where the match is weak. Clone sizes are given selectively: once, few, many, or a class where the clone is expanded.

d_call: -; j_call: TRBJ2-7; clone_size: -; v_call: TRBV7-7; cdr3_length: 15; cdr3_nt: TGTGCCAGCAGCCTACGACAGGGAGGTAACTACGAGCAGTACTTC; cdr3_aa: CASSLRQGGNYEQYF
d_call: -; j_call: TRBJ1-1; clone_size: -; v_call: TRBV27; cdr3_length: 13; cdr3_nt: TGTGCCAGCAGTCCCCCGGGGGACACTGAAGCTTTCTTT; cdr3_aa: CASSPPGDTEAFF
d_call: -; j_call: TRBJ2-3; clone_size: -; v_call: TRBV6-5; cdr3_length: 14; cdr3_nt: TGTGCCAGCAGTTACATCGGGGGCACAGATACGCAGTATTTT; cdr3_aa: CASSYIGGTDTQYF
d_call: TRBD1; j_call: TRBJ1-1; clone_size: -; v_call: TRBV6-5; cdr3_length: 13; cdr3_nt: TGTGCCAGCAGCCTGCAGGGGGGCGCTGAAGCTTTCTTT; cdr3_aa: CASSLQGGAEAFF
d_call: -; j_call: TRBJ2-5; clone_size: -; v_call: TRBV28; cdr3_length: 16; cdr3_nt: TGTGCCAGCAGTTTAAAGGGCGGCTCGAGGATAGAGACCCAGTACTTC; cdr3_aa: CASSLKGGSRIETQYF
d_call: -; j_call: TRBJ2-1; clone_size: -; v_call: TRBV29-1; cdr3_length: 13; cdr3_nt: TGCAGCGTTGGCGGGACAGTACGGAATGAGCAGTTCTTC; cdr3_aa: CSVGGTVRNEQFF
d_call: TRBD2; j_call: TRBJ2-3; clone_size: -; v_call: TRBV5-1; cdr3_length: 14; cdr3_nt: TGCGCCAGCTTAAGCGGGGGGGCCGGAGATACGCAGTATTTT; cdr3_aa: CASLSGGAGDTQYF
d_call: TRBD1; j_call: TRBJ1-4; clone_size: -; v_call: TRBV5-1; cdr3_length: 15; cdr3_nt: TGCGCCAGCAGTTTTTACGGGACAGGGGATGAAAAACTGTTTTTT; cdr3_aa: CASSFYGTGDEKLFF
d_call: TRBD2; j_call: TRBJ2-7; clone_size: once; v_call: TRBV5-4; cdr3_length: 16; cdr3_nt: TGTGCCAGCAGCAAGCCGGGACTAGCGGGGGGGCGGGAGCAGTACTTC; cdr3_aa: CASSKPGLAGGREQYF
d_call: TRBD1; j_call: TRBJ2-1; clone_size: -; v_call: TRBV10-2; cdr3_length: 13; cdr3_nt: TGCGCCAGCAGGAGGACAGGGGCGGACGAGCAGTTCTTC; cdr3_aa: CASRRTGADEQFF
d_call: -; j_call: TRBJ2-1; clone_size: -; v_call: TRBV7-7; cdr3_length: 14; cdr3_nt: TGTGCCAGCAGCCCAGTGGGGGGGCCAGGGGAGCAGTTCTTC; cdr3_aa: CASSPVGGPGEQFF
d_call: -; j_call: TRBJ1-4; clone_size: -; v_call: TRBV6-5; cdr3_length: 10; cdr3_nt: TGTGCCAGCAGTTCGGAAAAACTGTTTTTT; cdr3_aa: CASSSEKLFF
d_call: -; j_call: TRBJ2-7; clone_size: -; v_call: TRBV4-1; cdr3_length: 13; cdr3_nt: TGCGCCAGCAGCCAATTCGGTACCTACGAGCAGTACTTC; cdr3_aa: CASSQFGTYEQYF
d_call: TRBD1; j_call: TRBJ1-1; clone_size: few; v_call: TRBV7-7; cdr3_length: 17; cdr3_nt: TGTGCTAGCAGCCCCGCGGGACAGGGGAGGATGAACACTGAAGCTTTCTTT; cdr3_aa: CASSPAGQGRMNTEAFF
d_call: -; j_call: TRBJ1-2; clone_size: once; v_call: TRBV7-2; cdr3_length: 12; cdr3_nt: TGTGCCAGCAGCTTAGCAGCGGGGGCGCTAACCTTC; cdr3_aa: CASSLAAGALTF
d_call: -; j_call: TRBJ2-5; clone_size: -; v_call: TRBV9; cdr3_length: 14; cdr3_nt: TGTGCCAGCAGCTTCCAAGGGACTTCCGGGACCCAGTACTTC; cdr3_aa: CASSFQGTSGTQYF
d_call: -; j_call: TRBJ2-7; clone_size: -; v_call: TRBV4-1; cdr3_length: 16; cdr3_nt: TGCGCCAGCAGCCCCCCCGTGGCAGGGCCCTCCTACGAGCAGTACTTC; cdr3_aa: CASSPPVAGPSYEQYF
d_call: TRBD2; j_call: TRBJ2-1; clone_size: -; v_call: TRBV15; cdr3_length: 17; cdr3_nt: TGTGCCACCAGCAGAGGGGAGACTAGCGGGGCCGAAAATGAGCAGTTCTTC; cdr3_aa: CATSRGETSGAENEQFF
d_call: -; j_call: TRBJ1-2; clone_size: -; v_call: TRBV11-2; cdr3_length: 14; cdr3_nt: TGTGCCAGCAGCTTCGGGACGGGGCACTATGGCTACACCTTC; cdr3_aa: CASSFGTGHYGYTF
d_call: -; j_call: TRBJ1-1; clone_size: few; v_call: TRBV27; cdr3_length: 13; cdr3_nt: TGTGCCAGCAGCTACAGGAGGGACACTGAAGCTTTCTTT; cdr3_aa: CASSYRRDTEAFF
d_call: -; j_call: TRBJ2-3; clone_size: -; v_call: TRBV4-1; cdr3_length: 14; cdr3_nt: TGCGCCAGCAGCCATCCGGGGGGCACAGATACGCAGTATTTT; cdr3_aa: CASSHPGGTDTQYF
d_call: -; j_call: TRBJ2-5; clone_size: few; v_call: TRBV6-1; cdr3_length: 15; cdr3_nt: TGTGCCAGCAGTGAAGCAATCGAGGGCGGAGAGACCCAGTACTTC; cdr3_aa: CASSEAIEGGETQYF
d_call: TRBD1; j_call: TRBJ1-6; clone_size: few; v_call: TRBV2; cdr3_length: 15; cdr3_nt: TGTGCCAGCAGTACCAGGGGGATGGATAATTCACCCCTCCACTTT; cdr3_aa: CASSTRGMDNSPLHF
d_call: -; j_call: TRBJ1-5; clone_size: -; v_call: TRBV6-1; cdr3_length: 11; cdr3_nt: TGTGCCAGCAGTGAAAATCAGCCCCAGCATTTT; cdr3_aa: CASSENQPQHF
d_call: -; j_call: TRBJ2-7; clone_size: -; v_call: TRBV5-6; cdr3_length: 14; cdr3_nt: TGTGCCAGCAGCTCGAGGGGTCGGTCCTACGAGCAGTACTTC; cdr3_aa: CASSSRGRSYEQYF
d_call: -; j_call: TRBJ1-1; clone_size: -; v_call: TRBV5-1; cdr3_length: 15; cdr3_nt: TGCGCCAGCAGCGCGAATGGACTGAGGAACACTGAAGCTTTCTTT; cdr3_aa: CASSANGLRNTEAFF
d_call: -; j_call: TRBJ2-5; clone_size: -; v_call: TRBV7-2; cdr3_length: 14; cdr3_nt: TGTGCCAGCAGCTTAGCGTCGTACCAAGAGACCCAGTACTTC; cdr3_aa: CASSLASYQETQYF
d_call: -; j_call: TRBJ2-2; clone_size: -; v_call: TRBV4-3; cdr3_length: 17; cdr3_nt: TGCGCCAGCAGCCAAGAAAGGGGACGGCTAGTGGTCGGGGAGCTGTTTTTT; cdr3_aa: CASSQERGRLVVGELFF
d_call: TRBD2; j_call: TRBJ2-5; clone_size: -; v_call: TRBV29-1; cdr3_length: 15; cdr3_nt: TGCAGCGTCATGACACCCCCGGGGGGTCAAGAGACCCAGTACTTC; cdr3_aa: CSVMTPPGGQETQYF
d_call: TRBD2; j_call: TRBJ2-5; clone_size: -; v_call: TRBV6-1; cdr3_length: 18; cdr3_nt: TGTGCCAGCAGTGAAGCGGTGAGACTAGCGGGGTTCCAAGAGACCCAGTACTTC; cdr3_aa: CASSEAVRLAGFQETQYF
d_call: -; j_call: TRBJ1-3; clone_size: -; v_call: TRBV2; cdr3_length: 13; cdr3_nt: TGTGCCAGCACGGCAGGGGTTGGAAACACCATATATTTT; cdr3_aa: CASTAGVGNTIYF
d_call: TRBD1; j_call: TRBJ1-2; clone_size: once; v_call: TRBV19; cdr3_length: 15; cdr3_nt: TGTGCCAGTAGTATCCGGGACAGGTTTGACTATGGCTACACCTTC; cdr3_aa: CASSIRDRFDYGYTF
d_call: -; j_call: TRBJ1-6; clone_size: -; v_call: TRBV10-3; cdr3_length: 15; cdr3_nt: TGTGCCATCAGTCTCAATAACGGGTTTGGATCACCCCTCCACTTT; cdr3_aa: CAISLNNGFGSPLHF